One sample yielded the 10 T cell receptor beta chains listed below, sequenced in a study of cytomegalovirus exposure and HLA in healthy donors. This PCR relied on a set of 60 Vbeta primers and 13 Jbeta primers. TCRdb keeps only in-frame clones here, not all; method: immunoSEQ multiplex PCR. The sample's table shows some 71,000 clones. The sample comprised PBMCs. Receptors originate from a woman aged 25-40 years in good health and CMV-seronegative.

The chain has TRBV27 and TRBJ1-5, with D possibly matching TRBD1 (5 bases). CDR3 length: 15 amino acids. Trimming cost V 2 bases and J 0 bases, with 8 bases left between them. CDR1 is MNHEY, CDR2 SMNVEV, per germline (reference sequence). CDR3 DNA sequence: TGTGCCAGCAGTTTAGACAGAGGTAGCAATCAGCCCCAGCATTTT. This encodes CASSLDRGSNQPQHF.

The genes are TRBV28 and TRBJ2-7, with D possibly matching TRBD2 (6 bases). Germline V lookup: CDR1 MDHEN, CDR2 SYDVKM. Trimming left V 4 bases short and J 0 bases short, with 13 bases between. CDR3 size: 15 residues. The CDR3 DNA sequence: TGTGCCAGCAGTTCTCCGGGGGACGGCTCCTACGAGCAGTACTTC. It specifies CASSSPGDGSYEQYF.

The V and J genes are TRBV4-1 and TRBJ1-2, with D possibly being TRBD1 (5 bases). CDR1 and CDR2 from the germline V gene are MGHRA and YSYEKL. The CDR3 is 17 amino acids. The V and J ends lost 2 bases and 8 bases respectively, with 24 bases between them. The CDR3 region is CASSQFLLTPGHLGYTF. In DNA form, the CDR3 reads TGCGCCAGCAGCCAATTCCTCCTCACGCCCGGACACCTAGGCTACACCTTC.

This rearrangement joins TRBV6-6 to TRBJ2-7, with TRBD1 identical over 9 bases. The trim removed 10 bases at V and 5 bases at J, leaving 9 bases unmatched. The germline V gene has CDR1 MNHNY and CDR2 SVGAGI (reference sequence). This CDR3 spans 13 amino acids. The DNA of the CDR3 is TGTGCCACCCGAAGGGACAGGGAACACGAGCAGTACTTC. Protein product: CATRRDREHEQYF.

The J gene is TRBJ2-5, the V gene TRBV19, with 7 nucleotides matching TRBD2. Germline assignment: CDR1 LNHDA and CDR2 SQIVND (reference sequence). J was trimmed by 4 bases and V by 5 bases; bases with no gene match: 4. This CDR3 comprises 13 residues. The chain's CDR3 is CASSWGGVETQYF. The CDR3 DNA reads TGTGCCAGTAGTTGGGGGGGGGTAGAGACCCAGTACTTC.

Written as DNA, the CDR3 is TGCAGCGTTGGCAGCTACGAGCAGTACTTC. It encodes CSVGSYEQYF. The V gene is TRBV29-1, the J gene TRBJ2-7, with no clear D. Deletions cut 4 bases from V and 3 bases from J, with 4 bases between. The CDR3 sequence is 10 residues long. Germline V gene sequence: CDR1 SQVTM, CDR2 ANQGSEA.

The chain recombines TRBV27 with TRBJ1-5; the D gene is possibly TRBD1 (6 bases). The CDR3 has 15 amino acids. V was cut by 2 bases and J by 7 bases, with 15 bases left in between. Per germline, CDR1 MNHEY and CDR2 SMNVEV (reference sequence). The CDR3 protein is CASSLAPGGGQPQHF. DNA of the CDR3: TGTGCCAGCAGTTTAGCCCCTGGGGGCGGGCAGCCCCAGCATTTT.

The J gene is TRBJ1-1, the V gene TRBV9; a weak D match, TRBD1 (5 bases). V was shortened by 2 bases and J by 2 bases, with 13 bases between the two germline ends. CDR3 length: 15 residues. Germline V gives CDR1 SGDLS, CDR2 YYNGEE. The CDR3 DNA follows: TGTGCCAGCAGCGTCTCTTACAGGCGAAACACTGAAGCTTTCTTT. This sequence encodes CASSVSYRRNTEAFF. Full variable domain (outside the CDR3, taken from reference TRBV9 and TRBJ1-1): DSGVTQTPKHLITATGQRVTLRCSPRSGDLSVYWYQQSLDQGLQFLIQYYNGEERAKGNILERFSAQQFPDLHSELNLSSLELGDSALYFCASSVSYRRNTEAFFGQGTRLTVV.

CDR3 DNA: TGTGCCAGCAGCGGGACTAGCGGGAGCTCCTACGAGCAGTACTTC. This sequence encodes CASSGTSGSSYEQYF. V usage is TRBV9 and J usage is TRBJ2-7; 13 nucleotides line up with TRBD2. This CDR3 region has 15 residues. Germline CDR1 is SGDLS and CDR2 is YYNGEE. V lost 3 bases and J lost 0; bases outside the gene matches: 0.

The chain recombines TRBV28 with TRBJ1-2; D ambiguous. Germline V gene lookup returns CDR1 MDHEN and CDR2 SYDVKM. Trimming shortened V by 7 bases and J by 0 bases, and 9 bases separated the two germline ends. The CDR3 runs 13 residues. CDR3 sequence reads: CASTQAANYGYTF. In DNA form, the CDR3 reads TGTGCCAGCACCCAAGCGGCTAACTATGGCTACACCTTC.